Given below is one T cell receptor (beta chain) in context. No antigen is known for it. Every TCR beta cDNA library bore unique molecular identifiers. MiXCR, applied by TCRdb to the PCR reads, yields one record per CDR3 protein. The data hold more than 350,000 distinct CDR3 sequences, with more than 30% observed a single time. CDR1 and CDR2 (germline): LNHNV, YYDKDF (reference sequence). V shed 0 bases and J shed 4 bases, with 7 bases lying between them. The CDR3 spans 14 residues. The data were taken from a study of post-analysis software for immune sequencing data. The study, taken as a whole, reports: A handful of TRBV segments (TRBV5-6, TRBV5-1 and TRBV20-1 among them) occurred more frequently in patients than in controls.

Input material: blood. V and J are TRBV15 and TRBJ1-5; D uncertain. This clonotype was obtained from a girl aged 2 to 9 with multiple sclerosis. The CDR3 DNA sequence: TGTGCCACCAGCAGAGATGGCCGGAATCAGCCCCAGCATTTT. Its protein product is CATSRDGRNQPQHF.